These 2 T cell receptor beta chains were all obtained from the same sample, sequenced in a study of graft-versus-host responses after intestinal transplantation. Data came from immunoSEQ multiplex PCR; TCRdb stores just in-frame clones and leaves some out. Of roughly 99,000 clones listed, roughly 87% are singletons. The antigens these receptors bind are not known. This sample comprised unstimulated CD4+ T cells sorted from spleen or lymph node cells, obtained before transplant. The receptors shown here come from a human donor who was the organ donor for an intestinal transplant.

The chain recombines TRBV19 with TRBJ2-1; 8 nucleotides align to TRBD2. The germline CDR1 and CDR2 sequences are LNHDA and SQIVND (reference sequence). The J segment lost 0 bases and the V segment lost 6 bases, leaving 13 bases of the junction unmatched. This CDR3 region has 18 residues. CDR3 residues: CASSTAGGTRSSYNEQFF. The DNA for the CDR3 is TGTGCCAGTAGCACCGCCGGAGGGACTAGGAGCTCCTACAATGAGCAGTTCTTC.

CDR3 loop: CASSAGGFEKLFF. The DNA for the CDR3 is TGTGCCAGCAGCGCCGGGGGGTTTGAAAAACTGTTTTTT. The V and J genes are TRBV9 and TRBJ1-4, with TRBD1 as a possible D gene (5 bases). Per the germline V gene, CDR1 is SGDLS and CDR2 is YYNGEE. Trimming took 3 bases from V and 7 from J, leaving 10 bases between them. CDR3 size: 13 residues.